The 7 T cell receptor beta chains given below trace back to one sample, sequenced in a study of blood T cell repertoires in COVID-19. Clones were sequenced by immunoSEQ multiplex PCR, and TCRdb holds only the in-frame ones, with some missing. The table lists some 300,000 clones, over 85% of them singletons. The specimen was PBMCs or T cells enriched from blood (not recorded which). The receptors shown here come from a woman aged 45-59 years who had been exposed to COVID-19.

The chain is built from TRBV28 and TRBJ1-5; tentatively, D is TRBD1 (5 bases). This CDR3 is 16 amino acids long. The germline V gene has CDR1 MDHEN and CDR2 SYDVKM. Trimming removed 5 bases from V and 5 bases from J, with 19 bases in between. CDR3 coding DNA: TGTGCCAGCAGTCGTAACAGGAATAGGGGCGATCAGCCCCAGCATTTT. This translates into CASSRNRNRGDQPQHF.

The chain employs TRBV18 and TRBJ2-7; D might be TRBD1 (6 bases). The CDR3 is 17 residues long. Trimming took off 1 base at V and 7 bases at J, with 23 bases between the two ends. The germline gives CDR1 KGHSH, CDR2 LQKENI. The CDR3 sequence is CASSPRSRDISRTEQYF. The CDR3 DNA reads TGTGCCAGCTCACCACGTTCCCGGGACATTAGTCGCACGGAGCAGTACTTC.

This chain joins TRBV3-1 (or the pseudogene TRBV3-2) and TRBJ1-5; 8 bases line up with TRBD1. CDR3 length equals 18 residues. Germline-derived CDR1 and CDR2 are LGHDT and YNNKEL (reference sequence). With 4 bases clipped from V and 0 bases from J, the junction kept 11 bases outside the gene matches. The CDR3 region is CASSPRAGGAFSNQPQHF. The CDR3 bases are TGTGCCAGCAGCCCGAGGGCAGGGGGCGCATTTAGCAATCAGCCCCAGCATTTT.

V usage is TRBV19 and J usage is TRBJ2-7; no reliable D call. With 5 bases removed from V and 1 base from J, the gap between germline ends came to 12 bases. The CDR3 spans 14 residues. CDR1 is LNHDA and CDR2 is SQIVND in the germline V gene (reference sequence). This CDR3 reads CASSPGANSYEQYF. In nucleotides, the CDR3 is TGTGCCAGTAGTCCCGGAGCGAATTCCTACGAGCAGTACTTC.

This clone was observed a few times. The J gene is TRBJ1-5, the V gene TRBV5-1; D possibly corresponds to TRBD1 (5 bases). The germline V and J ends were trimmed by 4 bases and 2 bases, with 10 bases remaining between them. This CDR3 region has 14 residues. Germline CDR1 and CDR2: SGHRS and YFSETQ. CDR3 region: CASSQGAGNQPQHF. In DNA, the CDR3 is TGCGCCAGCAGCCAGGGCGCGGGCAATCAGCCCCAGCATTTT.

There are a few counts of this clone. CDR3 loop: CASSRTDNPYGYTF. CDR3 nucleotide sequence: TGTGCCAGCAGCCGGACAGACAATCCTTATGGCTACACCTTC. This chain connects TRBV7-9 to TRBJ1-2; D might be TRBD1 (6 bases). Germline V gene sequence: CDR1 SEHNR, CDR2 FQNEAQ (reference sequence). V lost 5 bases, J lost 5 bases, and 15 bases lay in between. CDR3 size: 14 residues.

J is TRBJ2-7 and V is TRBV5-4; D might be TRBD1 (7 bases). V was clipped by 0 bases and J by 1 base, with 11 bases between them. The V gene's germline CDR1 is SGHNT and CDR2 YYREEE (reference sequence). This CDR3 is built from 15 residues. CDR3 sequence reads: CASSLGGTVSYEQYF. CDR3 DNA: TGTGCCAGCAGCTTGGGCGGGACAGTTTCCTACGAGCAGTACTTC.